This T cell receptor (beta chain) appears in the sequencing data of a study of cytomegalovirus exposure and HLA in healthy donors (dated by TCRdb to about 2017). With respect to the entire study: An earlier analysis of several hundred of the donors reported 250 to 300 Gb of sequence data and 117 million unique TCR beta sequences from about 179 million T cells. The aim of the study was to test whether cataloging public T cell receptors could identify signatures of past pathogen exposure. HLA typing included class I and class II loci at four-digit resolution. Roughly 5 DR-DQ haplotypes were handled as single units for association and clustering because linkage in the cohort was strong. The later analysis used no new phenotypic data to find candidate immune exposures, relying instead on TCR beta sequences and their occurrence across donors. To decide whether each TCR beta V gene segment behaved as functional or pseudogenic, an earlier analysis of fewer than 750 of the donors relied on high-throughput TCR beta sequencing. Among the approximately 430 genotyped donors, around 81% belonged to the genetic ancestry cluster associated with self-reported Caucasian donors. In addition to the first cohort of 650 to 750 subjects, a separate validation cohort of approximately 130 different subjects was used. In a later genetic analysis, genome-wide SNP genotypes for about 55% of the roughly 670 donors were used, and that subset was treated as a discovery cohort. Alongside the repertoire data, information on donor age, sex, ethnicity and CMV serostatus was compiled. The number of donors typed differed by locus, with 629-630 for A, B, C, DRB1 and DQB1, roughly 520 for DQA1, approximately 570 for DPA1, and some 440 for DPB1. Roughly 290 gigabases of sequencing data and 91 million or so unique TCR sequences made up an early release that covered approximately 700 HLA-typed donors. To predict cytomegalovirus infection status, the study combined high-throughput TCR immunosequencing, statistical association of individual TCRs with disease status, and machine learning. Every discovery cohort repertoire had been produced on one sequencing platform. Across some 400 genotyped donors of the cohort, an average of approximately 220,000 unique TCR beta nucleotide sequences per donor were sequenced, and roughly a sixth of those sequences were non-productive. In a later analysis, previously published TCR beta repertoires from 500 to 750 donors were re-analyzed and high-resolution HLA genotyping was added so that TCR occurrence patterns could be studied. Using immunosequencing, the study profiled T cell repertoires from fewer than 850 subjects and related those repertoires to cytomegalovirus serostatus. Results the study describes overall, beyond this receptor: The classifier was reported to diagnose cytomegalovirus status with high specificity and sensitivity in both the original cohort and the validation cohort. In vitro tests confirmed that a few of the cytomegalovirus-associated TCR beta chains recognize cytomegalovirus antigens. HLA typing was unavailable for some donors at each locus, so association tests used only the typed subset. It was suggested by the authors that the approach could potentially be generalized to other disease states and immunological phenotypes. Some IMGT-functional V segments, including TRBV6-2 and TRBV6-3, could not be told apart with the 87-base-pair reads, so those segments were excluded. Specific HLA alleles were associated with about 17,000 TCR beta sequences at a false discovery rate of 0.05 in a later analysis. Correlated functional status among segregating V segments might reflect linkage disequilibrium, but an unknown experimental factor could not be ruled out. Most TCR sequences were seen in very few donors, while some public TCRs were found in many individuals. A further reported finding was that TCR beta sequences accurately predicted the HLA-A and HLA-B alleles for most subjects in the first cohort. According to a later analysis, most CMV-associated TCR beta chains appeared to be HLA-restricted, and the HLA associations seemed to be driven largely by CMV exposure. According to a later analysis, parvovirus B19, influenza, CMV and Epstein-Barr virus appeared linked to several top co-occurrence clusters. In a later analysis, HLA-associated TCR beta chains were found to be more clonally expanded and to have lower generation probabilities than equally common non-associated chains. For the cohort, immune exposure information was limited to CMV serostatus. When HLA alleles, especially DR and DQ, strongly co-occurred, attributing TCR associations to individual alleles was difficult. A total of fewer than 200 TCR beta chains were listed by the study as associated with cytomegalovirus. Presence/absence analyses assumed roughly uniform sequencing depth across donors, an assumption that may not hold. Because counts were too low, roughly 18 rarely observed V segments, including chromosome 9 orphons, were left out of the earlier analysis of over 550 of the donors. Compared with the approximately 670-donor mean, donors in an Asian-associated ancestry cluster had fewer N-insertions in productive TCRs, according to a later genetic analysis. In a later analysis, TCR association rates were found to vary across HLA loci, with the most associated TCRs seen for DRB1 alleles and the fewest for HLA-C alleles. An association between a missense DCLRE1C variant and V-gene and J-gene trimming of TCR beta chains was found in a later genetic analysis and replicated in an independent cohort. The cohort was sequenced for TCR beta chains only, and without alpha or paired-chain data the features that could be detected were limited. Broadly in line with IMGT annotations, most TCR beta V segments showed up in productive rearrangements about 87% or about 30% of the time in an earlier analysis of several hundred of the donors. A group of highly shared sequence variants was considered likely to be a technical artifact of the sequencing pipeline.

Notes on this clone: Which antigen it targets is not known.

The cohort consisted of 650 to 850 healthy bone marrow donors. At the time of sampling, all cohort members were nominally healthy, though unrecorded immune exposures were likely present. The donor was CMV seronegative and belonged to the group of roughly 330 seronegative cohort members. A peripheral blood sample was collected from each donor, and TCR beta sequencing was performed on peripheral blood mononuclear cells. Genomic DNA was extracted from the blood cell samples with the Qiagen DNeasy Blood Extraction Kit. V is cut back by 2 bases and J by 0 bases, with 2 bases in the junction unmatched. The CDR3 numbers 16 residues from cysteine through phenylalanine. The CDR3 DNA has 48 bases and is translated from base 1. Via the germline V gene, CDR1 is MNHEY and CDR2 SVGAGI. Library preparation was by the immunoSEQ multiplex PCR assay. A mixture of 60 forward primers for TCR Vbeta segments and 13 reverse primers for TCR Jbeta segments was used in the multiplex PCR. Amplification of the CDR3 region of rearranged TCR beta genes was performed with a multiplex PCR assay on genomic DNA. Amplified TCR beta libraries were sequenced as 87-base-pair reads on the Illumina HiSeq System. The source study handled its data this way. A later analysis tallied roughly 76 million unique TCR beta chains across the 600 to 700 repertoires, and about 10 million of those chains were shared by two or more donors. To remove PCR and sequencing errors, raw reads were error-corrected and collapsed into unique sequences using a nearest-neighbor algorithm that merged closely related sequences. V, D and J gene segments were assigned by aligning CDR3 sequences to IMGT reference sequences. For a sequence to be retained, a match of at least six nucleotides to both a V gene segment and a J gene segment was required. Rearrangements were called productive when the CDR3 lacked stop codons and stayed in frame with V and J; all others were non-productive. CDR3 was defined by IMGT convention, running from the second conserved V-encoded cysteine to the conserved J-encoded phenylalanine. In an earlier analysis of around 540 of the donors, sequences lacking an unambiguous match to a single V gene segment were excluded. In an earlier analysis of 587 of the donors, V segments were called functional above 56.7% productive rearrangements and were called segregating when the between-donor standard deviation exceeded 5%. A statistical classification framework was developed to diagnose cytomegalovirus status using the catalog of TCR beta chain sequences. A later analysis assigned V and J genes by comparing TCR nucleotide sequences with IMGT/GENE-DB human TR gene sequences. The TCRdist pipeline was used in a later analysis to assign CDR3 sequences and most-parsimonious VDJ recombination scenarios. A later analysis defined each TCR beta chain by its CDR3 amino acid sequence plus V-gene family, and excluded reads lacking a unique V-gene family. To address suspected cross-contamination and a sequencing artifact, a later analysis removed under 600 highly shared, low-generation-probability nucleotide sequences. In a later analysis, a clonal expansion index was calculated for each public chain from normalized within-repertoire ranks of inferred template counts. Generation probabilities in a later analysis came from a VDJ recombination model fitted to out-of-frame rearrangements, and those results were checked against IGoR. A later analysis scored TCR-TCR, TCR-HLA and TCR-CMV co-occurrence with hypergeometric tests, applying a repertoire-size bias correction to TCR pairs. A later analysis estimated false discovery rates by permuting HLA or CMV assignments 20 times. In a later analysis, co-occurring TCRs were grouped with DBSCAN, and TCRdist sequence similarity was added when clustering was performed within HLA-allele-positive subsets. Repertoires with fewer than 30,000 or more than 120,000 public chains were left out of co-occurrence clustering, as were five repertoires with anomalous nucleotide sharing. TCRdb holds this immuneACCESS table with in-frame rearrangements only. Some clones are missing; in checked studies, unresolved V genes explain under half, and the rest has no known cause. The V and J calls and the clone size are those of that table, but D and trimming were determined from the DNA. This sample's table has entries for approximately 92,000 clones. The ten largest clones represent around 3.6% of the sample.

The TCR originated in a woman aged 25-40 years in good health and CMV-seronegative. The sequence is built from TRBV6-5 and TRBJ1-3; 9 of the junction bases match TRBD1. Sample: PBMCs. The CDR3 has the sequence CASSYTTGGSGNTIYF. The DNA is as follows: TGTGCCAGCAGTTACACGACAGGGGGCTCTGGAAACACCATATATTTT.